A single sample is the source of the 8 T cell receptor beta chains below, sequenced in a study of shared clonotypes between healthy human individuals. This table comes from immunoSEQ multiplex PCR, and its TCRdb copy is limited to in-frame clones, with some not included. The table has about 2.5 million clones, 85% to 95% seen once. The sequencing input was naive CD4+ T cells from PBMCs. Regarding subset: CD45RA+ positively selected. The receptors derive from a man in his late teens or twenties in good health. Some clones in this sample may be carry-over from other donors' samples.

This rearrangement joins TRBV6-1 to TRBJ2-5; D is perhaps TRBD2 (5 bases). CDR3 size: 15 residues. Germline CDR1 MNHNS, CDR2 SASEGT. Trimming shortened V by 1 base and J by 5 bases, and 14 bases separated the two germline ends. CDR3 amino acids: CASSEVDLRWETQYF. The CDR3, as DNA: TGTGCCAGCAGTGAAGTGGACTTGAGATGGGAGACCCAGTACTTC.

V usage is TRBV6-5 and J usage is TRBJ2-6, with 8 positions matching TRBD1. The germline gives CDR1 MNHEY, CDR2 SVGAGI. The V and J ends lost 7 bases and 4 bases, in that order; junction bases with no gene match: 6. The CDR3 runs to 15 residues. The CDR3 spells CASNGQGTGANVLTF. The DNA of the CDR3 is TGTGCCAGCAATGGACAGGGTACGGGGGCCAACGTCCTGACTTTC.

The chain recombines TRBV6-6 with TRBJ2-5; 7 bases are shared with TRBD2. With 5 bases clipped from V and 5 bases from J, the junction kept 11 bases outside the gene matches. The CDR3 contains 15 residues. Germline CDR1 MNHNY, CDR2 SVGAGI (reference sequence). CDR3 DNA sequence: TGTGCCAGCAGTCTTTTCGGCGGGAGAGGGGAGACCCAGTACTTC. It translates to CASSLFGGRGETQYF.

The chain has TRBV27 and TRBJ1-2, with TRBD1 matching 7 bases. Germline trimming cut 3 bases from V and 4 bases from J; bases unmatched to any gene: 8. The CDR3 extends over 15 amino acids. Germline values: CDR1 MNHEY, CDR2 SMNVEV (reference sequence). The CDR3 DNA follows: TGTGCCAGCAGTTTCCGGACAGGTTTGGGCTATGGCTACACCTTC. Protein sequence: CASSFRTGLGYGYTF.

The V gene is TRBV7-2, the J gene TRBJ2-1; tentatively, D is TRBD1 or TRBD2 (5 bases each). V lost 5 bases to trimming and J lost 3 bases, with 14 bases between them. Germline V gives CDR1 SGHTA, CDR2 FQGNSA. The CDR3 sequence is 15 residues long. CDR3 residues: CASSRRDLFYNEQFF. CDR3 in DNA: TGTGCCAGCAGCCGCCGGGACCTCTTCTACAATGAGCAGTTCTTC.

This CDR3 reads CASSQGSGYSNQPQHF. DNA for the CDR3: TGCGCCAGCAGCCAAGGATCGGGGTATAGCAATCAGCCCCAGCATTTT. The chain carries TRBV4-1 and TRBJ1-5, with D unclear. The CDR3 is 16 amino acids. Germline values: CDR1 MGHRA, CDR2 YSYEKL. V was clipped by 1 base and J by 0 bases, with 10 bases between them.

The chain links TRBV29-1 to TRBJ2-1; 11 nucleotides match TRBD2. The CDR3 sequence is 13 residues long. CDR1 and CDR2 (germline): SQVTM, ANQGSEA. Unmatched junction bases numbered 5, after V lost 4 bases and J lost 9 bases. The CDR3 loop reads CSVAGLAAGEQFF. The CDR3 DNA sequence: TGCAGCGTTGCGGGACTAGCGGCCGGTGAGCAGTTCTTC.

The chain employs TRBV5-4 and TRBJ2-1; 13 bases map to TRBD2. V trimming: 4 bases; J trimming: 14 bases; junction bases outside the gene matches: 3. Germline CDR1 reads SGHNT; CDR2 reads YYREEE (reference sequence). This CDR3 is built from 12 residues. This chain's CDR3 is CASSLGTSGEFF. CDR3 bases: TGTGCCAGCAGCCTTGGGACTAGCGGGGAGTTCTTC.